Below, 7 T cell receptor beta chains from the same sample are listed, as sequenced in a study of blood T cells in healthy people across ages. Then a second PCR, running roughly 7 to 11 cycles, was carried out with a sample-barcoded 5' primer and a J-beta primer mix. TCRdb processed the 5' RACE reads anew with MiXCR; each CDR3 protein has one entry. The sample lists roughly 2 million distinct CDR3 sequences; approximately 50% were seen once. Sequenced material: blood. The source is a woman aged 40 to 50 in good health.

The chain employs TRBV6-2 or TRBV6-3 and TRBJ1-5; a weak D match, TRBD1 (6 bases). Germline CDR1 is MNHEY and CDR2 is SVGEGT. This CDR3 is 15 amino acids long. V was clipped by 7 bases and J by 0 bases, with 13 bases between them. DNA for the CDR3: TGTGCCAGCAATGGACAGACCCATAGCAATCAGCCCCAGCATTTT. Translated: CASNGQTHSNQPQHF.

In DNA form, the CDR3 reads TGCGCCAGCAGCCTGGCGGGAGAGCAGGGGAGGCAGTATGAGCAGTTCTTC. Translated, it gives CASSLAGEQGRQYEQFF. The chain combines TRBV4-1 with TRBJ2-1; D possibly corresponds to TRBD2 (7 bases). V was shortened by 4 bases and J by 8 bases, with 24 bases between the two germline ends. The CDR3 is 17 residues long. Per the germline V gene, CDR1 is MGHRA and CDR2 is YSYEKL.

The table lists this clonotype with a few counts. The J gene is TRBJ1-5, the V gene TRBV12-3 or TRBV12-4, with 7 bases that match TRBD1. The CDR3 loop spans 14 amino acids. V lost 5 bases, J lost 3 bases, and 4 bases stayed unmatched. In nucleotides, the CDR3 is TGTGCCAGCAGTAACAGGGGTGACAATCAGCCCCAGCATTTT. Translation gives CASSNRGDNQPQHF.

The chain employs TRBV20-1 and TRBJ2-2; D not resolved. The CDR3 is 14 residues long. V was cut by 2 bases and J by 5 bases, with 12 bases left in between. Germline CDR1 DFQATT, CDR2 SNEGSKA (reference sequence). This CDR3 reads CSARWETFTGELFF. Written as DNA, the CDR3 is TGCAGTGCTAGATGGGAAACTTTTACCGGGGAGCTGTTTTTT.

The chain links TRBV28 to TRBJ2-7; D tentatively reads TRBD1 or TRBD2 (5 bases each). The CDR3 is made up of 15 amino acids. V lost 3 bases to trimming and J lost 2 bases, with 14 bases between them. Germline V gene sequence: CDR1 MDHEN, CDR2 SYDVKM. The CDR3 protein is CASSLPQGRTYEQYF. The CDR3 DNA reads TGTGCCAGCAGTTTGCCCCAGGGACGGACCTACGAGCAGTACTTC. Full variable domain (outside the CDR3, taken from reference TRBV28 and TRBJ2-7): DVKVTQSSRYLVKRTGEKVFLECVQDMDHENMFWYRQDPGLGLRLIYFSYDVKMKEKGDIPEGYSVSREKKERFSLILESASTNQTSMYLCASSLPQGRTYEQYFGPGTRLTVT.

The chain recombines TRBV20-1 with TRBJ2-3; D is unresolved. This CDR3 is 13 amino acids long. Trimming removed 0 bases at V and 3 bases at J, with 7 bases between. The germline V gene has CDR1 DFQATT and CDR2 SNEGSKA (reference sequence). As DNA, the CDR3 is TGCAGTGCTAGAGATGAAATGACAGATACGCAGTATTTT. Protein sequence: CSARDEMTDTQYF.

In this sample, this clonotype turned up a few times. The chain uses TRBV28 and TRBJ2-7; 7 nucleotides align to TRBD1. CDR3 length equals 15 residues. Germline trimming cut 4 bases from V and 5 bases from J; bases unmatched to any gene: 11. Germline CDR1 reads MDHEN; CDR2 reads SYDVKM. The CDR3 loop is CASSSLDRYSHEQYF. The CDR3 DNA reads TGTGCCAGCAGTTCCCTGGACAGGTATTCCCACGAGCAGTACTTC.